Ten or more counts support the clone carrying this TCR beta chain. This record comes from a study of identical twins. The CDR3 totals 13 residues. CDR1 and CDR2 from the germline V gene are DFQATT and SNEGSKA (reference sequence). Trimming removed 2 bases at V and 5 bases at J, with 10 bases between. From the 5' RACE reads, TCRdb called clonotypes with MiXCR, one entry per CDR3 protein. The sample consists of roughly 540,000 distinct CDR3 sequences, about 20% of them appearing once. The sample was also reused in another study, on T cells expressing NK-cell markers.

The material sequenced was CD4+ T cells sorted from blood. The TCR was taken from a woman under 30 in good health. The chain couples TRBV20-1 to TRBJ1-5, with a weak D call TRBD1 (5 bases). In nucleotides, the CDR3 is TGCAGTGCTAGATCGGGGGAGGATCAGCCCCAGCATTTT. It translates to CSARSGEDQPQHF.